This TCR beta chain stems from a study of blood T cell repertoires in COVID-19. The germline V gene has CDR1 SGHVS and CDR2 FNYEAQ. The V end lost 1 base, the J end lost 0 bases, and 5 bases lay between the germline ends. CDR3 length: 14 amino acids. The data were produced by immunoSEQ multiplex PCR, yet TCRdb's version contains in-frame clones alone and is incomplete. Of roughly 150,000 clones in the sample, more than 70% were seen once. The rearrangement joins TRBV7-6 to TRBJ2-3, with D unclear. Sequencing was carried out using peripheral blood. The TCR comes from a woman aged 45-65 years with acute or convalescent COVID-19. The CDR3 nucleotides are TGTGCCAGCAGCTTAGACTTTAGCACAGATACGCAGTATTTT. Its translation: CASSLDFSTDTQYF.